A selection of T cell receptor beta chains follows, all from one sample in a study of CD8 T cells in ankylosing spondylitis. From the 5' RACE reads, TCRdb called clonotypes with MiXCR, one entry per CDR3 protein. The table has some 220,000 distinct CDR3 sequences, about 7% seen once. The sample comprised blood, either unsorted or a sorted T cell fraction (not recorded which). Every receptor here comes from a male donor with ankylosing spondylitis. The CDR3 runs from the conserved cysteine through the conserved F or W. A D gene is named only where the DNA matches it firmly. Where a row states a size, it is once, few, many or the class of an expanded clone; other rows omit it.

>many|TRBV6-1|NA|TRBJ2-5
TGTGCCAGCGGGGGAAGGGGACCCCGGTGGGAGGAAGAGACCCAGTACTTC
CASGGRGPRWEEETQYF
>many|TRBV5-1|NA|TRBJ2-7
TGCGCCAGCAGCGATACAGGGTCGGGTTACGAGCAGTACTTC
CASSDTGSGYEQYF
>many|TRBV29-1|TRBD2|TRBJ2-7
TGCAGCGTCGAGCGGGAGGGTTACGAGCAGTACTTC
CSVEREGYEQYF
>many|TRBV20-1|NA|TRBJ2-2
TGCAGTGCTAGAGACCTGAGGGAAGGGAGGACCGGGGAGCTGTTTTTT
CSARDLREGRTGELFF
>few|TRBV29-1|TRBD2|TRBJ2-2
TGCAGCGTTGTCGGGGGGAGGTCGGGGGAGCTGTTTTTT
CSVVGGRSGELFF
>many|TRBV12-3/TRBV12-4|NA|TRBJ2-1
TGTGCCAGCAGCCCTTACAGAAAGAATGAGCAGTTCTTC
CASSPYRKNEQFF
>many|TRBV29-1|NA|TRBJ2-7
TGCAGCGTCACGAAAGGCCCGGAGAGGAACGAGCAGTACTTC
CSVTKGPERNEQYF
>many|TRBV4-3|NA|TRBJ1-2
TGCGCCAGCAGCCAACCAAGGGACGGGAGCTATGGCTACACCTTC
CASSQPRDGSYGYTF
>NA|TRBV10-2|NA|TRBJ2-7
TGCGCCAGCAGTGCGGACTGGTACGAGCAGTACTTC
CASSADWYEQYF
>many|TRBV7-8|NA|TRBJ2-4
TGTGCCAGCAGCGATACCGGGGGCAAAAACATTCAGTACTTC
CASSDTGGKNIQYF
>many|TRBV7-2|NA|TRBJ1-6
TGTGCCAGCAGGTTCCCCGAGACAGGCAGCTCCTATAATTCACCCCTCCACTTT
CASRFPETGSSYNSPLHF
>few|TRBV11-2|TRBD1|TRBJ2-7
TGTGCCAGCAGCTTCCCCCTCGGACAGGGTACCAGCTACGAGCAGTACTTC
CASSFPLGQGTSYEQYF
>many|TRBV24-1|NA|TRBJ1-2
TGTGCCACCAGTGGTTCGGACCTTAACTATGGCTACACCTTC
CATSGSDLNYGYTF
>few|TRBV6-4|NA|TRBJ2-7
TGTGCCAGCAGTGACACCTCCTACTCCTACGAGCAGTACTTC
CASSDTSYSYEQYF
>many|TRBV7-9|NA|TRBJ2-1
TGTGCCAGCAGCCCCTCGGGACGGTCCGCGAATGAGCAGTTCTTC
CASSPSGRSANEQFF
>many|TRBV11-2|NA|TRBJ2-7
TGTGCCAGCAGCTTTGGGAACATGAGGTACGAGCAGTACTTC
CASSFGNMRYEQYF
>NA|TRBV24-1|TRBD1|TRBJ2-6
TGTGCGACCAGTGATTCTTGGGCGGGGACAGGGAGTATCTCTGGGGCCAACGTCCTGACTTTC
CATSDSWAGTGSISGANVLTF
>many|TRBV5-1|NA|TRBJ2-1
TGCGCCAGCACCCTAACGACGGGGAGAGGGAATGAGCAGTTCTTC
CASTLTTGRGNEQFF
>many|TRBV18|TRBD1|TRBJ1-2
TGTGCCAGCTCACCGTCGACAGGGGGACTGTATGGCTACACCTTC
CASSPSTGGLYGYTF
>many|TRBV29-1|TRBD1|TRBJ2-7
TGCAGCGTATCGGGACAGGGGGTAAACGAGCAGTACTTC
CSVSGQGVNEQYF
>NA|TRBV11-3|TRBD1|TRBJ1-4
TGTGCCAGCAGCGAGACAGGGACGGGAAAACTGTTTTTT
CASSETGTGKLFF
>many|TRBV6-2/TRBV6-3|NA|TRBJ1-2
TGTGCCAGCGCCTCCGGGACGGCCAATGGCTACACCTTC
CASASGTANGYTF
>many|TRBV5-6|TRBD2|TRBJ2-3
TGTGCCAGCCAGCTGGCGGGAGGACTGGGGGATACGCAGTATTTT
CASQLAGGLGDTQYF
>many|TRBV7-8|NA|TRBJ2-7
TGTGCCAGCAGCTTAGCAGTTGCTATGAGGTCCTACGAGCAGTACTTC
CASSLAVAMRSYEQYF
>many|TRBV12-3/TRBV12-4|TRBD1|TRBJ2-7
TGTGCCAGCCGTTGGGACAGCGATAGCGAGCAGTACTTC
CASRWDSDSEQYF
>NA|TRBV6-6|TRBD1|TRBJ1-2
TGTGCCAGCAGTTACCGGGACAGCACTGGCTACACCTTC
CASSYRDSTGYTF
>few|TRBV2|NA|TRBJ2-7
TGTGCCAGCAGGAGCACAGGAGCCTCCCTGTTC
CASRSTGASLF
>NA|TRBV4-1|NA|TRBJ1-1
TGCGCCAGCAGCCAAGAAGGGCGGCCGAACACTGAAGCTTTCTTT
CASSQEGRPNTEAFF
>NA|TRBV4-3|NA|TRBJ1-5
TGCGCCAGCAGCCAAGATTGGGGTGGGGAAAATCAGCCCCAGCATTTT
CASSQDWGGENQPQHF
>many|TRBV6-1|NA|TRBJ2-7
TGTGCCAGCAGACCCCCCCGGTCTTCCTCCTACGAGCAGTACTTC
CASRPPRSSSYEQYF
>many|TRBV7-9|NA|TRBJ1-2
TGTGCCAGCAGCCCCAACCAAGCCGGACTCTATGGCTACACCTTC
CASSPNQAGLYGYTF
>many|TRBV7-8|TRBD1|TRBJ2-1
TGTGCCAGCAGCTTAGGCCAGGGGGCCGTCAATGAGCAGTTCTTC
CASSLGQGAVNEQFF
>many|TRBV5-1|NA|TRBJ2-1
TGCGCCAGCAGCTTTATCGGACTCCCTAGTGAGCAGTTCTTC
CASSFIGLPSEQFF
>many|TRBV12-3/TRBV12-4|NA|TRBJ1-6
TGTGCCAGCAGTTCGGGCAATTCACCCCTCCACTTT
CASSSGNSPLHF
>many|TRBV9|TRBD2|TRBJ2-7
TGTGCCAGCAGCGCGTTAGCGGGGTTCTCCTACGAGCAGTACTTC
CASSALAGFSYEQYF
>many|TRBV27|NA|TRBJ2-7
TGTGCCAGCACGAACAGGGGGGGCTACGAGCAGTACTTC
CASTNRGGYEQYF
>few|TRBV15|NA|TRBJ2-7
TGTGCCACCAGCAGACCAGACATCCGGAACATCTACGAGCAGTACTTC
CATSRPDIRNIYEQYF
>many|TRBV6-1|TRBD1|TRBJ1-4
TGTGCCAGCATCCGAACTGACAGGGTCGGCGAAAAACTGTTTTTT
CASIRTDRVGEKLFF
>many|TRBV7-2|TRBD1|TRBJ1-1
TGTGCCAGCAGCTTAGTTACAGGGGGAACAGCTTTCTTT
CASSLVTGGTAFF
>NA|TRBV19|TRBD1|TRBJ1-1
TGTGCCAGTAGTATAGGTGGACAGGGGAACACTGAAGCTTTCTTT
CASSIGGQGNTEAFF
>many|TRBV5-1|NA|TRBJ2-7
TGCGCCAGCAGTGATCCCTACGAGCAGTACTTC
CASSDPYEQYF
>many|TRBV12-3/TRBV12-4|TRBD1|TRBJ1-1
TGTGCCAGCAGGTACAGGGGGAACACTGAAGCTTTCTTT
CASRYRGNTEAFF
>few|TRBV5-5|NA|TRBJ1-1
TGTGCCAGCAGCCTCGCGACACCGAACACTGAAGCTTTCTTT
CASSLATPNTEAFF
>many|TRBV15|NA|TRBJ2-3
TGTGCCACCGGGACCAGAGGTGGCGATACGCAGTATTTT
CATGTRGGDTQYF
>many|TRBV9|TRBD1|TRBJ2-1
TGTGCCAGCAGCCTCCGACAGGGGGCTCGTAATGAGCAGTTCTTC
CASSLRQGARNEQFF
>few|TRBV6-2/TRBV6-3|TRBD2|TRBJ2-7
TGTGCCAGCAGCCTCCTTACCCCGGGACTAGCGTTCGACGAGCAGTACTTC
CASSLLTPGLAFDEQYF
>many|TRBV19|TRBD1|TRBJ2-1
TGTGCCAGTAACCAGGGGGTGAATGAGCAGTTCTTC
CASNQGVNEQFF
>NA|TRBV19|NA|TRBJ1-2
TGTGCCAGTAGAAATACCTCGGACAGACCTATTAACTATGGCTACACCTTC
CASRNTSDRPINYGYTF
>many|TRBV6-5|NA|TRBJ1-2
TGTGCCAGCAGTTCCCCCTCCGGTCAGACAAACTATGGCTACACCTTC
CASSSPSGQTNYGYTF
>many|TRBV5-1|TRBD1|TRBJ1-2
TGCGCCAGCAGAGGGACAGGGGGCGACTATGGCTACACCTTC
CASRGTGGDYGYTF
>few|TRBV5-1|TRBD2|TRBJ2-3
TGCGCCAGCAGCTTCGGGCTAGCGGGGCGCACAGATACGCAGTATTTT
CASSFGLAGRTDTQYF
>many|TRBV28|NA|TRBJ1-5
TGTGCCAGCAGTGACGGCCCCGGAGGCAATCAGCCCCAGCATTTT
CASSDGPGGNQPQHF
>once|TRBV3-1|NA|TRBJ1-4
TGTGCCCGCTGCCCCGGACAGTGGGTTGAGGCAACTAATGAAAAACTGTTTTTT
CARCPGQWVEATNEKLFF
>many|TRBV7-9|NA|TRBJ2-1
TGTGCCAGCAGCCCAGGGTTTTATGAGCAGTTCTTC
CASSPGFYEQFF
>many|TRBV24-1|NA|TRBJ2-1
TGTGCCACCAGTGACCCGGGACCCAAACCACAGGATGAGCAGTTCTTC
CATSDPGPKPQDEQFF
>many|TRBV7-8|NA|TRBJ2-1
TGTGCCAGCAGCTTAGCGCTGGGGGCGCGAGGCTATGAGCAGTTCTTC
CASSLALGARGYEQFF
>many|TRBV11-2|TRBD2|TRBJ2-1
TGTGCCAGCAGCTTCCCCCTTAGCGGGAGGGCCACCGATGAGCAGTTCTTC
CASSFPLSGRATDEQFF
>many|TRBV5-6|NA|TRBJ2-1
TGTGCCAGCAGCTTATGGGACGGACGGGGTAATGAGCAGTTCTTC
CASSLWDGRGNEQFF
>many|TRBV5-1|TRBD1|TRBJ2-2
TGCGCCAGCAGCTTTTATCGACAGGGAGCAAACACCGGGGAGCTGTTTTTT
CASSFYRQGANTGELFF
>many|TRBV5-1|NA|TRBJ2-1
TGCGCCAGCAGCTCGCGTAGCTCCTACAATGAGCAGTTCTTC
CASSSRSSYNEQFF